The TCR beta chain under discussion was sequenced for a study of control samples from healthy donors and cancer patients. The junction had 0 bases not matched to a gene; V was cut back by 1 base and J by 1 base. Germline loops: CDR1 SEHNR, CDR2 FQNEAQ (reference sequence). The CDR3 length is 15 residues. Sequencing was performed with immunoSEQ multiplex PCR; in TCRdb, only in-frame clones are kept and a portion is missing. The sample lists about 160,000 clones; approximately 93% were seen once. The sample taken for sequencing was blood. The TCR was taken from a woman in her 40s in good health. The rearrangement uses TRBV7-9 and TRBJ2-2, with 7 bases aligning to TRBD1. The CDR3 coding sequence is TGTGCCAGCAGCTTAGGGACAGGGAACACCGGGGAGCTGTTTTTT. Its protein is CASSLGTGNTGELFF.